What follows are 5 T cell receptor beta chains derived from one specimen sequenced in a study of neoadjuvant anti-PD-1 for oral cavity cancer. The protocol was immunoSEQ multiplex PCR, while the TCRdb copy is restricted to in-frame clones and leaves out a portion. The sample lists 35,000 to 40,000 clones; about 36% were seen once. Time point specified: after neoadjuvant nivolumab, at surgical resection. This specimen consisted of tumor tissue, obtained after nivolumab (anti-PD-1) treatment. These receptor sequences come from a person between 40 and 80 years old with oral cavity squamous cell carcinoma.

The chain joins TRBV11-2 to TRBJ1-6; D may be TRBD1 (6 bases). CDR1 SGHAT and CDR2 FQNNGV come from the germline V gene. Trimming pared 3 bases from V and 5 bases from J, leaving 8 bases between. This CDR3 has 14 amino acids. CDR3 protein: CASSFWTDNSPLHF. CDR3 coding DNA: TGTGCCAGCAGCTTTTGGACAGATAATTCACCCCTCCACTTT.

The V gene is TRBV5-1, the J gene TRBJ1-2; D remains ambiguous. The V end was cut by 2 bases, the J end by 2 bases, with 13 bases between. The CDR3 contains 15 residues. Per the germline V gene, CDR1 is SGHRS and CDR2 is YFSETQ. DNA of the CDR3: TGCGCCAGCAGCTTCGGCGTCGGAACCAACTATGGCTACACCTTC. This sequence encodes CASSFGVGTNYGYTF.

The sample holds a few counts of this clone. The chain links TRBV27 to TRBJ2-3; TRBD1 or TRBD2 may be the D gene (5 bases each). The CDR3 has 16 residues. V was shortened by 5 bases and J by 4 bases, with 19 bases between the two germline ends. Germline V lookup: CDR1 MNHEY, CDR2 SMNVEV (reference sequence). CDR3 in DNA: TGTGCCAGCAGTCTCTTCAGGGAGTCGGGGCCAGATACGCAGTATTTT. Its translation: CASSLFRESGPDTQYF.

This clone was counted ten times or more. In DNA form, the CDR3 reads TGTGCCAGCAGCCCGGGTGCACCTACCTACGAGCAGTACTTC. It yields the protein CASSPGAPTYEQYF. V usage is TRBV7-9 and J usage is TRBJ2-7; the D is unclear. Trimming took off 5 bases at V and 2 bases at J, with 13 bases between the two ends. Per the germline V gene, CDR1 is SEHNR and CDR2 is FQNEAQ (reference sequence). The CDR3 runs 14 residues.

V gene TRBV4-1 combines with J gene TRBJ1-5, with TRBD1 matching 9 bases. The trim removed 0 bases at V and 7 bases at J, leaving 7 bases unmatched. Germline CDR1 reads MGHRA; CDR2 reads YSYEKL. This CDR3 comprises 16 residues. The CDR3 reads CASSQDWDRVNQPQHF. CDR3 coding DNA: TGCGCCAGCAGCCAAGATTGGGACAGGGTAAACCAGCCCCAGCATTTT.